The subject of this entry is one T cell receptor beta chain. The CDR3 covers 17 residues. The V gene lost 2 bases and the J gene lost 2 bases, with 16 bases spanning the gap. Germline V gene lookup returns CDR1 MGHRA and CDR2 YSYEKL. The sample comes from a study of cytomegalovirus exposure and HLA in healthy donors. The PCR had 60 Vbeta and 13 Jbeta primers. This table comes from immunoSEQ multiplex PCR, and its TCRdb copy is limited to in-frame clones, with some not included. The table lists 85,000 to 100,000 clones, less than 65% of them singletons. The TCR comes from a woman aged 25 to 39 in good health and CMV-seronegative. The chain links TRBV4-1 to TRBJ2-4; D may be TRBD2 (6 bases). The specimen was PBMCs. DNA for the CDR3: TGCGCCAGCAGCCAAAGGGGACGGGAGTCCTCCAAAAACATTCAGTACTTC. This encodes CASSQRGRESSKNIQYF.